This paragraph covers one TCR beta chain sequence. The antigen remains unidentified. This sample was taken from a study of long-term antiretroviral therapy in people with HIV. Study conclusions and caveats: HIV repertoires had narrower CDR3 length ranges than controls. Clones that had undergone expansion before ART prevailed in the repertoire throughout all time points.

At survey level, the immunoSEQ assay was run in its v3.0 version. Assay used: immunoSEQ multiplex PCR; TCRdb lists only in-frame clones, some missing. The sample contains around 25,000 clones, 90% to 95% of which appear only once. The samples comprised roughly 0.95-10 million cryopreserved PBMC ahead of DNA extraction. CDR3 length equals 15 residues. Germline-derived CDR1 and CDR2 are SGHNT and YYREEE (reference sequence). V trimming: 3 bases; J trimming: 1 base; junction bases outside the gene matches: 4. This receptor was obtained from a woman aged 45-65 years with HIV. The specimen was unsorted PBMCs, collected around 4.7 years after starting antiretroviral therapy. The rearrangement links TRBV5-4 to TRBJ2-3, with 8 bases lining up with TRBD2. CDR3 in DNA: TGTGCCAGCAGCTCCCGGCGGGAGGGCACAGATACGCAGTATTTT. Translating it yields CASSSRREGTDTQYF.